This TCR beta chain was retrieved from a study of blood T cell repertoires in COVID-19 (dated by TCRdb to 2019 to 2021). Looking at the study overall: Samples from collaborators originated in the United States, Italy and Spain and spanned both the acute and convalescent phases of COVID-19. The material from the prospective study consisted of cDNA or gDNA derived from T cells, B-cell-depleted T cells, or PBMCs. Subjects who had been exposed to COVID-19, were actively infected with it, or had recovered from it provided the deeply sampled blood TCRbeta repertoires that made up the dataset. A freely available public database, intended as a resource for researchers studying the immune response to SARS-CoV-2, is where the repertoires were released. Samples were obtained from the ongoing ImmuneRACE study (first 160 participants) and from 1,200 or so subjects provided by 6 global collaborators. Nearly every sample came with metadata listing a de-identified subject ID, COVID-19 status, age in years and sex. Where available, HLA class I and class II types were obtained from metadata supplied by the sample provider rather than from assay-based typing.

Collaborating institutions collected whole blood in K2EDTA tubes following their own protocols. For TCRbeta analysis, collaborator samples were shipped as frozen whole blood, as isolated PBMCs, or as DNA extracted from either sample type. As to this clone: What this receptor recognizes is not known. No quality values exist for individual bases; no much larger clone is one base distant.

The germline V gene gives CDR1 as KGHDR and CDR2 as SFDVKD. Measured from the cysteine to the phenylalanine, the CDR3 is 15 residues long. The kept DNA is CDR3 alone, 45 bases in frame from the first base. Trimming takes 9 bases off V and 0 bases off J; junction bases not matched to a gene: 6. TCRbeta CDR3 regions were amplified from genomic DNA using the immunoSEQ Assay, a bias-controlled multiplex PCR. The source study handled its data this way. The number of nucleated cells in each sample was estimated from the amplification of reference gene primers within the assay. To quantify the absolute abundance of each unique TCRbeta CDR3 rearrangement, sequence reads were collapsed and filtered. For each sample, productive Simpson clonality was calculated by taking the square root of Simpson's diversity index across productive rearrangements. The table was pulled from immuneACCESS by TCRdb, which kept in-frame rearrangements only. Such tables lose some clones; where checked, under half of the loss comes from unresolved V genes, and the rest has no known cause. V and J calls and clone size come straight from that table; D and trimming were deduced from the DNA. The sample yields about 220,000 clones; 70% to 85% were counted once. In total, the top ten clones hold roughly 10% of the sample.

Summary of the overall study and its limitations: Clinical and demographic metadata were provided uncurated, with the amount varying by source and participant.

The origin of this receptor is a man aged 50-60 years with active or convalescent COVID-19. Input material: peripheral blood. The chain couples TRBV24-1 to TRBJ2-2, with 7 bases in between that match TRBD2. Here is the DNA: TGTGCCACCGGAAAGCGGGACTCGAACACCGGGGAGCTGTTTTTT. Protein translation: CATGKRDSNTGELFF.